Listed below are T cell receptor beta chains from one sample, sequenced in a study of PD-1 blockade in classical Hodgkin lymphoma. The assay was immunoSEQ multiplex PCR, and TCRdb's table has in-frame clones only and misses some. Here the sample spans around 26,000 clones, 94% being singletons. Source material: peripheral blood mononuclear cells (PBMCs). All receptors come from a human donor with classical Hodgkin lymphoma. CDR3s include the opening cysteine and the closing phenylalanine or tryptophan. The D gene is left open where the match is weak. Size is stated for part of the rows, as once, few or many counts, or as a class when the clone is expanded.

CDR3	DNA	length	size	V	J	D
CASSLGAGNYGYTF	TGTGCCAGCAGCTTAGGAGCAGGGAACTATGGCTACACCTTC	14	once	TRBV7-6	TRBJ1-2	-
CASSEAGGRNEQFF	TGTGCCAGCAGTGAAGCCGGAGGGCGGAATGAGCAGTTCTTC	14	once	TRBV6-1	TRBJ2-1	-
CASTGTGGSNYGYTF	TGTGCCAGCACCGGGACAGGGGGATCAAACTATGGCTACACCTTC	15	-	TRBV5-4	TRBJ1-2	TRBD1
CASSLEGPGGEQYF	TGTGCCAGCAGCTTAGAAGGGCCAGGCGGCGAGCAGTACTTC	14	-	TRBV11-1	TRBJ2-7	-
CASSLSGGTKNIQYF	TGTGCCAGCAGTCTCAGCGGGGGGACCAAAAACATTCAGTACTTC	15	-	TRBV2	TRBJ2-4	TRBD2
CASSETTSTDTQYF	TGTGCCAGCAGTGAAACAACGAGCACAGATACGCAGTATTTT	14	-	TRBV2	TRBJ2-3	-
CASSYSKNTEAFF	TGTGCCAGCAGTTACTCGAAGAACACTGAAGCTTTCTTT	13	-	TRBV6-5	TRBJ1-1	-
CASSLPGGHLDEQYF	TGTGCCAGCAGCTTACCAGGGGGTCACTTAGACGAGCAGTACTTC	15	-	TRBV7-3	TRBJ2-7	TRBD1
CASSPFTPEAFF	TGTGCCAGCAGCCCCTTCACACCGGAAGCTTTCTTT	12	-	TRBV7-9	TRBJ1-1	-
CASSTGPYNEQFF	TGCGCCAGCAGCACAGGTCCCTACAATGAGCAGTTCTTC	13	-	TRBV10-1	TRBJ2-1	-
CALDRDNTEAFF	TGTGCCTTGGACAGGGATAACACTGAAGCTTTCTTT	12	-	TRBV30	TRBJ1-1	TRBD1
CASTDAGSGANVLTF	TGTGCCTCCACGGACGCTGGCTCTGGGGCCAACGTCCTGACTTTC	15	-	TRBV10-3	TRBJ2-6	-
CASSLGQGRRLMYGYTF	TGTGCCAGTAGCCTGGGACAGGGGCGCAGATTAATGTATGGCTACACCTTC	17	-	TRBV19	TRBJ1-2	TRBD1
CASTQGVATNEKLFF	TGTGCCAGCACCCAGGGGGTTGCAACTAATGAAAAACTGTTTTTT	15	-	TRBV7-9	TRBJ1-4	TRBD1
CASSESSESDTQYF	TGTGCCAGCAGTGAATCTTCCGAGTCAGATACGCAGTATTTT	14	-	TRBV6-1	TRBJ2-3	-
CASSPGPRRGNTIYF	TGTGCCAGCAGCCCTGGTCCCAGGAGAGGAAACACCATATATTTT	15	-	TRBV5-6	TRBJ1-3	-